This entry lists 5 T cell receptor beta chains sequenced from one sample in a study of cytomegalovirus exposure and HLA in healthy donors. PCR amplification relied on 60 Vbeta primers (plus 13 Jbeta primers). Generated by immunoSEQ multiplex PCR, the TCRdb table keeps only in-frame clones and is missing some. The sample contains 85,000 to 110,000 clones, approximately 72% of which appear only once. The sequenced material came from PBMCs. The source of these receptors is a woman aged 50 to 60 in good health and CMV-seronegative.

This clone was detected a few times. The chain is built from TRBV28 and TRBJ2-1, with 9 bases matching TRBD2. V shed 7 bases, J shed 4 bases, and the junction held 5 bases outside the gene matches. This CDR3 comprises 14 residues. CDR1 is MDHEN and CDR2 is SYDVKM in the germline V gene. The CDR3 region is CASILTSGYNEQFF. CDR3 DNA sequence: TGTGCCAGCATATTGACTAGCGGTTACAATGAGCAGTTCTTC.

This clone was seen a single time. The chain uses TRBV7-9 and TRBJ2-3; 7 nucleotides align to TRBD1. J gave up 0 bases and V 4 bases, and 4 bases lay outside the gene matches. CDR1 and CDR2 (germline): SEHNR, FQNEAQ (reference sequence). The CDR3 sequence is 15 residues long. Here the CDR3 DNA reads TGTGCCAGCAGCTCCGACAGGGTTAGCACAGATACGCAGTATTTT. This translates into CASSSDRVSTDTQYF.

CDR3 coding DNA: TGTGCCAGCAGCTTAGCACAGGGTGGTGGTTCAGAGACCCAGTACTTC. Translation: CASSLAQGGGSETQYF. This chain uses TRBV7-8 with TRBJ2-5, with TRBD1 as a possible D gene (6 bases). Looked up from germline, CDR1 is SGHVS and CDR2 is FQNEAQ. CDR3 size: 16 residues. V dropped 0 bases and J dropped 4 bases, with 15 bases sitting between them.

The chain couples TRBV5-8 to TRBJ2-5, with 8 positions matching TRBD1. Trimming removed 4 bases from V and 6 bases from J; junction bases left unmatched: 5. This CDR3 has 13 amino acids. Looked up from germline, CDR1 is SGHTS and CDR2 is YDEGEE. CDR3 region: CASSQTGGKTQYF. The DNA of the CDR3 is TGTGCCAGCAGCCAAACAGGGGGAAAGACCCAGTACTTC.

The rearrangement joins TRBV12-5 to TRBJ2-1, with D perhaps matching TRBD2 (6 bases). CDR3 length: 15 residues. Trimming removed 2 bases from V and 7 bases from J, with 15 bases in between. From germline, CDR1 is LGHNT and CDR2 FRNRAP. The CDR3: CASGLRLASTNEQFF. The CDR3 region has the DNA TGTGCTAGTGGTTTGCGTCTAGCGAGCACTAATGAGCAGTTCTTC.